This paragraph covers one T cell receptor (beta chain) sequence. What it binds is unknown. This sample is drawn from a study of T cell responses to AZD1222 COVID-19 vaccine. Only in-frame clones appear in the TCRdb table, and some are missing; sequencing was by immunoSEQ multiplex PCR. The data show more than 100,000 clones, about 85% seen once. Whole-study findings and limits: Just a handful of AZD1222 recipients were seropositive at baseline. In a largely white British group with more females than males, clonal diversity was possibly underestimated. Targeting of unmutated variant regions was reportedly seen in nearly half of spike-specific TCRs.

Trimming took off 3 bases at V and 0 bases at J, with 12 bases between the two ends. The CDR3 spans 16 residues. Germline CDR1 SGHDT, CDR2 YYEEEE. Sequences were derived from peripheral blood, sampled 28 days after the second AZD1222 dose. This receptor was taken from an adult who received the AZD1222 COVID-19 vaccine. J is TRBJ1-4 and V is TRBV5-6, with D possibly matching TRBD1 (6 bases). CDR3 amino acids: CASSCQGCATNEKLFF. Here the CDR3 DNA reads TGTGCCAGCAGCTGTCAGGGGTGTGCAACTAATGAAAAACTGTTTTTT.